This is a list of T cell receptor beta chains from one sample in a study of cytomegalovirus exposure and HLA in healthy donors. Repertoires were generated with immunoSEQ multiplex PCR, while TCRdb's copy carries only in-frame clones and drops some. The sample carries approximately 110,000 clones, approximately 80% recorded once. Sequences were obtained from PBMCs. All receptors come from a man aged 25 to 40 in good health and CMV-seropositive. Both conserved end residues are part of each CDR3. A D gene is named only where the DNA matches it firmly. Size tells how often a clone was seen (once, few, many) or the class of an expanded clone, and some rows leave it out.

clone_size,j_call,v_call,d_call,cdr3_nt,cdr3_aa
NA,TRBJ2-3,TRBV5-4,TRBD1,TGTGCCAGCAGCTCAATACAGGGGGGCACAGATACGCAGTATTTT,CASSSIQGGTDTQYF
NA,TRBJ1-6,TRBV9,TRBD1,TGTGCCAGCAGCGTGGGACAGTCAAGATACTATAATTCACCCCTCCACTTT,CASSVGQSRYYNSPLHF
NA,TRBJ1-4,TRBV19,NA,TGTGCCAGTAGTACTTTACTCTACGGAGGAGCTAATGAAAAACTGTTTTTT,CASSTLLYGGANEKLFF
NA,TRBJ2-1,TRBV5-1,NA,TGCGCCAGCAGCTTGTCAGGGGATCAATCCTACAATGAGCAGTTCTTC,CASSLSGDQSYNEQFF
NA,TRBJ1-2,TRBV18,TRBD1,TGTGCCAGCTCATCAACCGGGACAGGGCCCCGTAGGGGCTACACCTTC,CASSSTGTGPRRGYTF
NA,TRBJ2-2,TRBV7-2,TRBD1,TGTGCCAGCAGCCCGCGGACAGGGGGTGGGGAGCTGTTTTTT,CASSPRTGGGELFF
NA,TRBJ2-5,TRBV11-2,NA,TGTGCCAGCAGCTTAGATACGTTAGCCAGGGCTTGGGAGACCCAGTACTTC,CASSLDTLARAWETQYF
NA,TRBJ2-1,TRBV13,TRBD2,TGTGCCAGCAGCAACGGGACTAGCGGTCTGAGCTCCTACAATGAGCAATTCTTC,CASSNGTSGLSSYNEQFF
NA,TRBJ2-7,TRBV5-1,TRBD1,TGCGCCAGCAGCTTGCAGGGGGCAGGGTACGAGCAGTACTTC,CASSLQGAGYEQYF
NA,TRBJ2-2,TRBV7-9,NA,TGTGCCAGCAGACCCGGGACTGCCACCGGGGAGCTGTTTTTT,CASRPGTATGELFF
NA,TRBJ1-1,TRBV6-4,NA,TGTGCCAGCCCAGACAGGTCTAAAAGAACTGAAGCTTTCTTT,CASPDRSKRTEAFF
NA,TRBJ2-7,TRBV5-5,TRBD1,TGTGCCAGCAGCTTTGAGGACAGGGGCTGGTACGAGCAGTACTTC,CASSFEDRGWYEQYF
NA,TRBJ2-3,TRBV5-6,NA,TGTGCCAGCAGGCGCCGGGCTAACAGGGCCCTCAGCACAGATACGCAGTATTTT,CASRRRANRALSTDTQYF
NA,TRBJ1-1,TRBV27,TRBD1,TGTGCCAGCAGTAATATCCGGGACAGCTTCCTGAACACTGAAGCTTTCTTT,CASSNIRDSFLNTEAFF
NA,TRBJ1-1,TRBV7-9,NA,TGTTCCAGCAGCTTCTACAGGAACACTGAAGCTTTCTTT,CSSSFYRNTEAFF
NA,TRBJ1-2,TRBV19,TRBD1,TGTGCCAGTAGAGGGACAGGGGAAGGCTACACCTTC,CASRGTGEGYTF
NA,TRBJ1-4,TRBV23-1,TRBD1,TGCGCCAGCAGATCAGGGGGCTTACATGAAAAACTGTTTTTT,CASRSGGLHEKLFF
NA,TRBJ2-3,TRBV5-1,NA,TGCGCCAGCAGCTTGGGAGTCCTGGGCGATACGCAGTATTTT,CASSLGVLGDTQYF
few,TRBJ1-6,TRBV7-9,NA,TGTGCCAGCAGCTTACAAGGGTCTAGCAATTCACCCCTCCACTTT,CASSLQGSSNSPLHF
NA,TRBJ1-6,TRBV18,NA,TGTGCCAGCTCACCTAACCGGGGGGGTAATAATTCACCCCTCCACTTT,CASSPNRGGNNSPLHF
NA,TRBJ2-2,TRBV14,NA,TGTGCCAGCAGCCAAGTTTTCGGCGGCACGAACACCGGGGAGCTGTTTTTT,CASSQVFGGTNTGELFF
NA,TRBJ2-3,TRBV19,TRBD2,TGTGCCAGTAGTATTGGTCGGAGCGGGGGTGTAGATACGCAGTATTTT,CASSIGRSGGVDTQYF
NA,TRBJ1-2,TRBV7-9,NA,TGTTCCAGCAGCTTAGGCACAGGGAGAGGCTACACCTTC,CSSSLGTGRGYTF
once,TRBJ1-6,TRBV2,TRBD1,TGTGCCAGCAGTGAGGGTAGGGGGCCTTCACCCCTCCACTTT,CASSEGRGPSPLHF
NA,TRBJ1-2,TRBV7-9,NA,TGTGCCAGCAGCTTATCGGGAATCGATGGCTACACCTTC,CASSLSGIDGYTF
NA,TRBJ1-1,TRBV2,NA,TGTGCCAGCAGGGAGCGGACAGTACGGACTGAAGCTTTCTTT,CASRERTVRTEAFF
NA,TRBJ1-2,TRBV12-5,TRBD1,TGTGCTAGTGGTTTGCCGGAGGACAGGGGGACTGGCTACACCTTC,CASGLPEDRGTGYTF
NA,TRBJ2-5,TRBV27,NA,TGTGCCAGCAGCCCGGAGGGCCGAGGCGAGACCCAGTACTTC,CASSPEGRGETQYF
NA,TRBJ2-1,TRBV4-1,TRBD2,TGCGCCAGCAGCCACCCGGGACTAGCGGGAGGCAGCTACAATGAGCAGTTCTTC,CASSHPGLAGGSYNEQFF
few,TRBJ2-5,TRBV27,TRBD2,TGTGCCAGCAGAAGAGGCGGGGGGGCTTTTAGGGAGACCCAGTACTTC,CASRRGGGAFRETQYF
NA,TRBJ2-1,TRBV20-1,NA,TGCAGTCCGGCTACAGGGAACGAGCAGTTCTTC,CSPATGNEQFF